The source of this T cell receptor (beta chain) is a study of cytomegalovirus exposure and HLA in healthy donors. Findings and limits, study-wide: Several top significant clusters appeared, in a later analysis, to be linked to common viral pathogens. There were some V segments, including TRBV6-2 and TRBV6-3, excluded as indistinguishable. Differences between HLA loci emerged in a later analysis of TCR association rates, with DRB1 most and HLA-C fewest.

Use of 60 Vbeta and 13 Jbeta primers characterized the PCR. TCRdb's copy holds only in-frame clones and misses some; the assay was immunoSEQ multiplex PCR. Of 140,000 or so clones listed, over 70% were seen once; the top ten hold roughly 4.8%. The CDR3 length is 15 residues. With 5 bases clipped from V and 1 base from J, the junction kept 7 bases outside the gene matches. Per the germline V gene, CDR1 is SNHLY and CDR2 is FYNNEI. Note on this clone: Its target is not known.

What was sequenced was PBMCs. The origin of this receptor is a man aged 35-49 years in good health and CMV-seronegative. The V and J genes are TRBV2 and TRBJ2-5, with 7 nucleotides matching TRBD1. The CDR3 DNA reads TGTGCCAGCAGTTTTACCGGGACAGCCCAAGAGACCCAGTACTTC. It yields the protein CASSFTGTAQETQYF. The full variable domain, in which reference TRBV2 and TRBJ2-5 provide the parts outside the CDR3, is EPEVTQTPSHQVTQMGQEVILRCVPISNHLYFYWYRQILGQKVEFLVSFYNNEISEKSEIFDDQFSVERPDGSNFTLKIRSTKLEDSAMYFCASSFTGTAQETQYFGPGTRLLVL.